The clone carrying this TCR beta chain showed up just a few times. This record comes from a study of patients and donors after allogeneic stem cell transplantation. The V end was cut by 4 bases, the J end by 2 bases, with 9 bases between. There are 15 residues in the CDR3. Germline CDR1 reads SSHAT; CDR2 reads FNYEAQ (reference sequence). TCRdb redid the calling of the RT-PCR reads with MiXCR, one entry per CDR3 protein. The sample has about 960,000 distinct CDR3 sequences; under 20% are singletons. The chain carries TRBV7-7 and TRBJ2-6; D perhaps matches TRBD1 (6 bases). This TCR derives from a human donor who was either an allogeneic HSCT recipient or a stem cell or donor lymphocyte infusion donor (not recorded which). It is not recorded whose cells these are; they may come from a transplant donor. The sequenced sample consisted of blood, either unsorted or a sorted T cell fraction (not recorded which). Here the CDR3 reads CASSSGQPGANVLTF. CDR3 nucleotides: TGTGCCAGCAGCTCGGGACAACCTGGGGCCAACGTCCTGACTTTC.